A single sample gave rise to the 30 T cell receptor beta chains below, sequenced in a study of T cells of healthy individuals. TCRdb redid the calling of the 5' RACE reads with MiXCR, one entry per CDR3 protein. In the table there are 63,000 or so distinct CDR3 sequences, around 15% of which are singletons. The source is a human donor in good health.

The genes are TRBV5-1 and TRBJ2-1; maybe TRBD1 (5 bases). Germline V CDR1 and CDR2: SGHRS, YFSETQ. V was pared by 5 bases and J by 7 bases, with 10 bases between. There are 12 residues in the CDR3. The CDR3 region has the DNA TGCGCCAGCAGTCAGCAGGGAAATGAGCAGTTCTTC. Encoded protein: CASSQQGNEQFF.

The chain links TRBV11-2 to TRBJ2-7, with 9 bases aligning to TRBD1. Germline V gene data show CDR1 as SGHAT and CDR2 as FQNNGV. This CDR3 has 14 amino acids. V lost 4 bases, J lost 5 bases, and 6 bases stayed unmatched. The CDR3 sequence: CASSSGQGLDEQYF. The CDR3 coding sequence is TGTGCCAGCAGCTCGGGACAGGGCCTAGACGAGCAGTACTTC.

J is TRBJ2-3 and V is TRBV20-1, with TRBD2 identical over 11 bases. V shed 6 bases, J shed 2 bases, and the junction held 10 bases outside the gene matches. This CDR3 comprises 16 residues. Per germline, CDR1 DFQATT and CDR2 SNEGSKA (reference sequence). CDR3 amino acids: CSAPSPSGGFTDTQYF. Written as DNA, the CDR3 is TGCAGTGCCCCATCCCCTAGCGGGGGGTTCACAGATACGCAGTATTTT.

The V call is TRBV28, the J call TRBJ2-7, with a tentative D call TRBD1 (5 bases). The germline V and J ends were trimmed by 10 bases and 4 bases, with 11 bases remaining between them. The length of the CDR3 is 11 residues. Germline values: CDR1 MDHEN, CDR2 SYDVKM. The CDR3 here is CATNQGYEQYF. The CDR3 DNA follows: TGTGCCACCAATCAGGGTTACGAGCAGTACTTC.

The chain employs TRBV4-3 and TRBJ2-2; perhaps TRBD2 as D (6 bases). V was cut by 6 bases and J by 13 bases, with 24 bases left in between. The CDR3 runs to 15 residues. Germline values: CDR1 LGHNA, CDR2 YSLEER. The CDR3 region is CASRRSLGGTTWLFF. The CDR3 region has the DNA TGCGCCAGCAGGCGGAGTTTGGGCGGGACGACGTGGCTGTTTTTT.

In its sample, this clonotype was seen many times. The J gene is TRBJ2-1, the V gene TRBV20-1, with 9 nucleotides matching TRBD2. The CDR3 consists of 14 residues. Germline V gene sequence: CDR1 DFQATT, CDR2 SNEGSKA (reference sequence). After removal of 3 bases from V and 4 bases from J, the junction contained 4 bases not matched to a gene. The CDR3 sequence: CSARAGGVYNEQFF. The CDR3 DNA sequence: TGCAGTGCTAGGGCGGGAGGGGTGTACAATGAGCAGTTCTTC.

This clonotype occurred a few times. J is TRBJ1-3 and V is TRBV12-3 or TRBV12-4; D is unclear. V lost 11 bases and J 0 bases, leaving 11 bases between the germline ends. The CDR3 has 13 residues. The CDR3 loop reads CASVRASGNTIYF. CDR3 DNA sequence: TGTGCCTCCGTGAGAGCCTCTGGAAACACCATATATTTT.

The table lists this clonotype with many counts. The chain employs TRBV6-6 and TRBJ2-7; D is unresolved. Germline CDR1 is MNHNY and CDR2 is SVGAGI (reference sequence). The V gene lost 6 bases and the J gene lost 1 base, with 7 bases spanning the gap. The CDR3 runs to 12 residues. This CDR3 reads CASSDTSYEQYF. The CDR3 nucleotides are TGTGCCAGCAGCGACACTTCCTACGAGCAGTACTTC.

This clonotype was detected many times. The chain couples TRBV7-2 to TRBJ2-5, with TRBD2 matching over 8 bases. Trimming took 6 bases from V and 1 from J; bases not matched to a gene: 7. Germline CDR1 reads SGHTA; CDR2 reads FQGNSA. The CDR3 spans 15 residues. This CDR3 reads CASRRLAGPQETQYF. Here the CDR3 DNA reads TGTGCCAGCAGACGCCTAGCGGGCCCCCAAGAGACCCAGTACTTC.

The gene calls are TRBV4-1 and TRBJ2-5; no reliable D call. Deletions cut 2 bases from V and 5 bases from J, with 12 bases between. CDR1 is MGHRA and CDR2 is YSYEKL in the germline V gene. This CDR3 region has 14 residues. The CDR3 DNA is TGCGCCAGCAGCCAACCGAGGATGGGGGAGACCCAGTACTTC. It codes for CASSQPRMGETQYF.

This clonotype occurred many times. This chain joins TRBV6-1 and TRBJ2-5, with TRBD2 identical over 9 bases. Germline CDR1 reads MNHNS; CDR2 reads SASEGT. V lost 5 bases, J lost 4 bases, and 8 bases stayed unmatched. This CDR3 comprises 15 residues. Here the CDR3 reads CASSIHSGGGETQYF. CDR3 sequence (DNA): TGTGCCAGCAGTATTCATAGCGGGGGAGGAGAGACCCAGTACTTC.

This clonotype was detected only a few times. The CDR3 coding sequence is TGTGCCACCAGCAGGAGAGCCCTGACAGGCGGGGTGTCCGGGGAGCTGTTTTTT. Translation: CATSRRALTGGVSGELFF. The chain joins TRBV15 to TRBJ2-2; perhaps D is TRBD1 or TRBD2 (6 bases each). CDR3 length: 18 amino acids. The germline CDR1 and CDR2 sequences are LNHNV and YYDKDF (reference sequence). Trimming took 3 bases from V and 6 from J, leaving 23 bases between them.

The chain employs TRBV28 and TRBJ2-1; D is unresolved. Germline lookup yields CDR1 MDHEN and CDR2 SYDVKM. The ends were cut back, 3 bases at V and 0 bases at J, with 15 bases in the middle. There are 17 residues in the CDR3. The DNA for the CDR3 is TGTGCCAGCAGTTTCCCCGACCGGGTGGTCTCCTACAATGAGCAGTTCTTC. Amino acid sequence: CASSFPDRVVSYNEQFF.

This clonotype appeared a few times. The chain has TRBV20-1 and TRBJ2-5; TRBD2 aligns across 9 bases. The germline gives CDR1 DFQATT, CDR2 SNEGSKA (reference sequence). This CDR3 region has 17 residues. Losses at the gene ends were 6 bases for V and 3 bases for J; bases not matched to a gene: 17. CDR3 sequence reads: CSASPGRGQREEETQYF. CDR3 DNA: TGCAGTGCAAGCCCCGGTCGGGGGCAGCGGGAGGAAGAGACCCAGTACTTC.

This clonotype occurred many times. V and J are TRBV28 and TRBJ2-1; D is unresolved. The germline gives CDR1 MDHEN, CDR2 SYDVKM. This CDR3 is built from 10 residues. With 1 base removed from V and 9 bases from J, the gap between germline ends came to 1 base. The CDR3 bases are TGTGCCAGCAGTTTATCTGAGCAGTTCTTC. This translates into CASSLSEQFF.

The sample holds many counts of this clonotype. V usage is TRBV29-1 and J usage is TRBJ2-7, with D unresolved. The CDR3 is made up of 13 amino acids. Trimming left V 4 bases short and J 5 bases short, with 15 bases between. In germline, CDR1 is SQVTM, CDR2 ANQGSEA. The CDR3 loop is CSVARRMTDEQYF. The CDR3 DNA sequence: TGCAGCGTTGCTCGAAGGATGACGGACGAGCAGTACTTC.

This rearrangement joins TRBV5-1 to TRBJ1-2; tentative D call: TRBD1 (5 bases). Germline V gene lookup returns CDR1 SGHRS and CDR2 YFSETQ. The CDR3 sequence is 15 residues long. The V and J ends lost 5 bases and 7 bases respectively, with 21 bases between them. The CDR3 here is CASSSQSSGGSGYTF. The CDR3 nucleotides read TGCGCCAGCAGTAGCCAAAGTTCGGGGGGAAGTGGCTACACCTTC.

The chain carries TRBV7-9 and TRBJ2-5; D might be TRBD2 (6 bases). V was trimmed by 3 bases and J by 2 bases, leaving 13 bases between them. CDR1 and CDR2 (germline): SEHNR, FQNEAQ (reference sequence). CDR3 length equals 15 residues. As DNA, the CDR3 is TGTGCCAGCAGCTTTTCCCGGGGGACTCAAGAGACCCAGTACTTC. It is translated as CASSFSRGTQETQYF.

The genes are TRBV6-5 and TRBJ2-5, with TRBD2 as a possible D gene (5 bases). The CDR3 length is 13 residues. Germline lookup yields CDR1 MNHEY and CDR2 SVGAGI. V lost 4 bases and J 2 bases, leaving 8 bases between the germline ends. The CDR3 reads CASSLRVQETQYF. As DNA, the CDR3 is TGTGCCAGCAGTTTGCGGGTGCAAGAGACCCAGTACTTC.

The gene calls are TRBV6-2 or TRBV6-3 and TRBJ2-5; TRBD2 matches 11 bases. This CDR3 contains 13 residues. With 8 bases clipped from V and 4 bases from J, the junction kept 3 bases outside the gene matches. Germline values: CDR1 MNHEY, CDR2 SVGEGT. CDR3 coding DNA: TGTGCCAGCGAGACTAGCGGGGTAGAGACCCAGTACTTC. Protein sequence: CASETSGVETQYF.

This clonotype was found a few times. The chain joins TRBV3-1 to TRBJ2-1; D is ambiguous. The V end was cut by 2 bases, the J end by 6 bases, with 5 bases between. This CDR3 has 12 residues. The V gene's germline CDR1 is LGHDT and CDR2 YNNKEL (reference sequence). The CDR3 region has the DNA TGTGCCAGCAGCCAAACCCTCAATGAGCAGTTCTTC. Translated, it gives CASSQTLNEQFF.

In this sample, this clonotype turned up many times. The rearrangement links TRBV4-2 to TRBJ2-7; D unresolved. Per germline, CDR1 LGHNA and CDR2 YNFKEQ. Trimming pared 4 bases from V and 3 bases from J, leaving 7 bases between. The CDR3 is 12 amino acids. The CDR3 DNA follows: TGTGCCAGCAGCCCCTCAGGCTACGAGCAGTACTTC. It is translated as CASSPSGYEQYF.

This chain links TRBV19 with TRBJ1-4, with D maybe TRBD1 (5 bases). Trimming pared 9 bases from V and 8 bases from J, leaving 22 bases between. The CDR3 is made up of 15 amino acids. CDR1 is LNHDA, CDR2 SQIVND, per germline (reference sequence). Here the CDR3 reads CASSSTGLEGEKLFF. The DNA of the CDR3 is TGTGCCAGCTCCTCAACGGGCCTCGAGGGGGAAAAACTGTTTTTT.

This chain links TRBV19 with TRBJ2-2; D is perhaps TRBD1 (5 bases). V was shortened by 8 bases and J by 1 base, with 11 bases between the two germline ends. The CDR3 extends over 14 amino acids. Germline V gives CDR1 LNHDA, CDR2 SQIVND (reference sequence). DNA for the CDR3: TGTGCCAGTTTAAAGGGGCAGAACACCGGGGAGCTGTTTTTT. It encodes CASLKGQNTGELFF.

The V gene is TRBV7-2, the J gene TRBJ1-4; D remains unclear. Trimming cost V 0 bases and J 8 bases, with 10 bases left between them. Looked up from germline, CDR1 is SGHTA and CDR2 is FQGNSA. The CDR3 consists of 14 residues. The DNA for the CDR3 is TGTGCCAGCAGCTTAGCGTATCTGCCCGAAAAACTGTTTTTT. Translated, it gives CASSLAYLPEKLFF.

The J gene is TRBJ2-7, the V gene TRBV7-2; D ambiguous. CDR1 and CDR2 (germline): SGHTA, FQGNSA. This CDR3 spans 12 amino acids. The ends were cut back, 2 bases at V and 5 bases at J, with 7 bases in the middle. The CDR3 sequence is CASSLSRHEQYF. CDR3 bases: TGTGCCAGCAGCTTAAGTCGACACGAGCAGTACTTC.

This clonotype was seen many times. The rearrangement joins TRBV28 to TRBJ1-2, with D perhaps matching TRBD1 (5 bases). Trimming took off 8 bases at V and 5 bases at J, with 15 bases between the two ends. The germline gives CDR1 MDHEN, CDR2 SYDVKM. This CDR3 comprises 13 residues. CDR3 sequence: CASRSGVGYGYTF. CDR3 nucleotides: TGTGCCAGCCGGTCGGGGGTAGGGTATGGCTACACCTTC.

The table lists this clonotype with many counts. The J gene is TRBJ2-1, the V gene TRBV15; TRBD1 matches 7 bases. V was clipped by 0 bases and J by 8 bases; unmatched bases: 7. The germline CDR1 and CDR2 sequences are LNHNV and YYDKDF (reference sequence). This CDR3 has 15 amino acids. The CDR3, as DNA: TGTGCCACCAGCAGAGACAGGGGGTTTATCGATGAGCAGTTCTTC. Its translation: CATSRDRGFIDEQFF.

The chain is built from TRBV7-9 and TRBJ2-3; D uncertain. Looked up from germline, CDR1 is SEHNR and CDR2 is FQNEAQ (reference sequence). The CDR3 consists of 15 residues. With 2 bases removed from V and 0 bases from J, the gap between germline ends came to 9 bases. The CDR3: CASSLPLLSTDTQYF. For the CDR3, the DNA is TGTGCCAGCAGCTTACCTCTTCTTAGCACAGATACGCAGTATTTT.

This clonotype has only a few counts. This chain links TRBV24-1 with TRBJ2-5; 7 bases are shared with TRBD1. CDR3 length equals 13 residues. The germline gives CDR1 KGHDR, CDR2 SFDVKD. With V trimmed by 7 bases and J by 3 bases, 4 bases remained unmatched. The CDR3 region is CATSMTGKETQYF. The CDR3 DNA follows: TGTGCCACCAGCATGACAGGGAAAGAGACCCAGTACTTC.